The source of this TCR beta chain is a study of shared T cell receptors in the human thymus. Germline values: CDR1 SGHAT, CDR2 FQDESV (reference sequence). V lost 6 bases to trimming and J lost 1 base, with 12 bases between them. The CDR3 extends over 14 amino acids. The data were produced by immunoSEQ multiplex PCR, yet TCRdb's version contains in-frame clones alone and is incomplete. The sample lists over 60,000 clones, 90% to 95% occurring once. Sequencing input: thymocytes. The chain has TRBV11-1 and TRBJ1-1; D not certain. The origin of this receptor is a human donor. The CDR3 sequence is CASSGLDGNTEAFF. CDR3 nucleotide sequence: TGTGCCAGCAGTGGTCTGGACGGGAACACTGAAGCTTTCTTT.